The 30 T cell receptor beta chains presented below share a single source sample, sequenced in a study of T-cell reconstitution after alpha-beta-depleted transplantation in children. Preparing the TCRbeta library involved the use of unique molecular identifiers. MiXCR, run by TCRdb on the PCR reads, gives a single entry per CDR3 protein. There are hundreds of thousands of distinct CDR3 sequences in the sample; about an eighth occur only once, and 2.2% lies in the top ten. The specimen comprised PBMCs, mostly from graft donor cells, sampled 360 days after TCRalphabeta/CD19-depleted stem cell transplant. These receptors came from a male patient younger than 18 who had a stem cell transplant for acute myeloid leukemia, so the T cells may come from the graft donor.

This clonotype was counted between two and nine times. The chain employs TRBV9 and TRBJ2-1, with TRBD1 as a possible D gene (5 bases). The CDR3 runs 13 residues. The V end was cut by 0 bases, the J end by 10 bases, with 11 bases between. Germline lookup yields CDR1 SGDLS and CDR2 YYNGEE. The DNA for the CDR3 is TGTGCCAGCAGCGTAGATCCATGGGGCGAGCAGTTCTTC. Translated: CASSVDPWGEQFF.

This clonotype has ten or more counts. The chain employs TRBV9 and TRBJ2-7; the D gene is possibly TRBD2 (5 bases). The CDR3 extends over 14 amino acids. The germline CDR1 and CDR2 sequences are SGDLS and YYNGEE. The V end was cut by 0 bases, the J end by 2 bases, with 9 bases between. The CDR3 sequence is CASSVEGLTYEQYF. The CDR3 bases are TGTGCCAGCAGCGTAGAAGGACTCACCTACGAGCAGTACTTC. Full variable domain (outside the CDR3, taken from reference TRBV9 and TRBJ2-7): DSGVTQTPKHLITATGQRVTLRCSPRSGDLSVYWYQQSLDQGLQFLIQYYNGEERAKGNILERFSAQQFPDLHSELNLSSLELGDSALYFCASSVEGLTYEQYFGPGTRLTVT.

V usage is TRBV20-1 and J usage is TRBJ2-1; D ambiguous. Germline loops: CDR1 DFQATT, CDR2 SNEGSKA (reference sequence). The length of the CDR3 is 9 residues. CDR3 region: CRRANEQFF. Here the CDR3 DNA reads TGCAGGAGAGCCAATGAGCAGTTCTTC.

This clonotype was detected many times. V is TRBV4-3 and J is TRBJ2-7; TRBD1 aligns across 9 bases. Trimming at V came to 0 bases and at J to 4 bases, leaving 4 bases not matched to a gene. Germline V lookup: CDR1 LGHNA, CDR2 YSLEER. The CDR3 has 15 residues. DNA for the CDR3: TGCGCCAGCAGCCAAGATAAGGGACAGGGATACGAGCAGTACTTC. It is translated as CASSQDKGQGYEQYF.

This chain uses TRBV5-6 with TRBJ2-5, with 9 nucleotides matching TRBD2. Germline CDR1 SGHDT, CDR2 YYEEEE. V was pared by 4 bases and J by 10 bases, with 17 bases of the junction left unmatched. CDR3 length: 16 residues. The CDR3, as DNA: TGTGCCAGCAGCCGGAAGACTAGCGGCCATCCGGGGGACCAGTACTTC. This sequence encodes CASSRKTSGHPGDQYF.

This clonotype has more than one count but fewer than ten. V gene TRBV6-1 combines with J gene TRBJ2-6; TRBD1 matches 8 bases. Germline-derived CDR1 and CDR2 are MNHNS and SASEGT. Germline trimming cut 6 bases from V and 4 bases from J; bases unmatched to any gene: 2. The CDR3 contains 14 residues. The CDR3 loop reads CASSQGAGANVLTF. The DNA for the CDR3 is TGTGCCAGCAGCCAGGGGGCCGGGGCCAACGTCCTGACTTTC.

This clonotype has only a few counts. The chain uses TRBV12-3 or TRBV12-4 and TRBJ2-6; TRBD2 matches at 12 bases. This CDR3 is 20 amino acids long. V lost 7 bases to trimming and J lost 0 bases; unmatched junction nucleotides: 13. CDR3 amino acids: CASIPAPSGRAFSGANVLTF. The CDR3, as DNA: TGTGCCAGCATCCCGGCCCCTAGCGGGAGGGCCTTCTCTGGGGCCAACGTCCTGACTTTC.

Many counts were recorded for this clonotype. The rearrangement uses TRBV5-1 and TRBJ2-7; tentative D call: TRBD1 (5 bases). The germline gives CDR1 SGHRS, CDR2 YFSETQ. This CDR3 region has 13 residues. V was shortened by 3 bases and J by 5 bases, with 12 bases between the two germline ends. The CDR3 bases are TGCGCCAGCAGCTCGGCAGGGTTCCACGAGCAGTACTTC. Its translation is CASSSAGFHEQYF.

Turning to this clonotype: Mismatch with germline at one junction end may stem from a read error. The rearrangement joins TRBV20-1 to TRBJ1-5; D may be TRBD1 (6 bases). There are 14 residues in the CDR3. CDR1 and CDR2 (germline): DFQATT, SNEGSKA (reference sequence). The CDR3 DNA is TGCTGTGCTAGCAGGGGCTCGAGCAATCAGCCCCAGCATTTT. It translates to CCASRGSSNQPQHF.

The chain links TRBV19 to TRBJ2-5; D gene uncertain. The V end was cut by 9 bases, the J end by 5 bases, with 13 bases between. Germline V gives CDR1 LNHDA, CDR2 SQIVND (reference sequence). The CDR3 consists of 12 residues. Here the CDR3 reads CARSPEAETQYF. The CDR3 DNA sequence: TGTGCCAGAAGTCCCGAGGCGGAGACCCAGTACTTC. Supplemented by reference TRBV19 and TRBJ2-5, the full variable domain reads DGGITQSPKYLFRKEGQNVTLSCEQNLNHDAMYWYRQDPGQGLRLIYYSQIVNDFQKGDIAEGYSVSREKKESFPLTVTSAQKNPTAFYLCARSPEAETQYFGPGTRLLVL.

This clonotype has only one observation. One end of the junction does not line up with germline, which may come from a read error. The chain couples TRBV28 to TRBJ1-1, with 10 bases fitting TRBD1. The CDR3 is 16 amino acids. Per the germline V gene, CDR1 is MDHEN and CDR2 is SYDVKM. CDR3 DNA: TGTGGCAGCATGGCGGACTGGACAGGGGGGAACACTGAAGCTTTCTTT. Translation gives CGSMADWTGGNTEAFF.

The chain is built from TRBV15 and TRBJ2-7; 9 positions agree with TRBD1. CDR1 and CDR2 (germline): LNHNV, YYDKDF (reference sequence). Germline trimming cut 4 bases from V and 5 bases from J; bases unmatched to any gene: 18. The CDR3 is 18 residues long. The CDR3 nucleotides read TGTGCCACCAGCACCGGGGGGAAAAGGACAGGGGTTCGGGACGAGCAGTACTTC. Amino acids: CATSTGGKRTGVRDEQYF.

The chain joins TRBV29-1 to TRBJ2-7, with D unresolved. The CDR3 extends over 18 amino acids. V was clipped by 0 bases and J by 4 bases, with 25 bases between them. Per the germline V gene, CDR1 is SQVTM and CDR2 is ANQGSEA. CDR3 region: CSVEEELIPDLGHYEQYF. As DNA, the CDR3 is TGCAGCGTTGAAGAAGAGCTAATACCGGACCTAGGGCATTACGAGCAGTACTTC.

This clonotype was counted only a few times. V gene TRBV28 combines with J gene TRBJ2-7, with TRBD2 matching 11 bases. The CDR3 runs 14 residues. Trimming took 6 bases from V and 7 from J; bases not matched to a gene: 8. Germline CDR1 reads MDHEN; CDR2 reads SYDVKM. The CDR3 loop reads CASRTSGRVLEQYF. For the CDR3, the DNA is TGTGCCAGCAGAACTAGCGGGAGAGTACTTGAGCAGTACTTC.

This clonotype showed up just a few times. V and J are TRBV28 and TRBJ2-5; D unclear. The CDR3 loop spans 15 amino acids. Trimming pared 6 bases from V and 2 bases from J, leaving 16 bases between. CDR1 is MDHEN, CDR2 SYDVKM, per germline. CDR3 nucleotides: TGTGCCAGCAGCTCTCCGGGCCTTCAACAAGAGACCCAGTACTTC. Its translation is CASSSPGLQQETQYF.

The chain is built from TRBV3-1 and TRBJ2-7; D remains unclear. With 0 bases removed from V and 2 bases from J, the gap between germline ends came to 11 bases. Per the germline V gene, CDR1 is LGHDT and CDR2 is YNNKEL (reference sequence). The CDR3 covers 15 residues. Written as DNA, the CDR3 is TGTGCCAGCAGCCAAGACAGCAGTGAGACCTACGAGCAGTACTTC. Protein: CASSQDSSETYEQYF.

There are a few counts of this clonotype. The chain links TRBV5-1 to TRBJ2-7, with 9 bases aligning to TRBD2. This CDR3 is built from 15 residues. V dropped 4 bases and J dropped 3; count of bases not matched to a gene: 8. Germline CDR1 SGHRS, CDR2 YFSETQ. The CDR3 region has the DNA TGCGCCAGCAGCCGAACCCTAGCGGGATACTACGAGCAGTACTTC. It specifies CASSRTLAGYYEQYF. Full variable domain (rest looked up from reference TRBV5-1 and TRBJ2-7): KAGVTQTPRYLIKTRGQQVTLSCSPISGHRSVSWYQQTPGQGLQFLFEYFSETQRNKGNFPGRFSGRQFSNSRSEMNVSTLELGDSALYLCASSRTLAGYYEQYFGPGTRLTVT.

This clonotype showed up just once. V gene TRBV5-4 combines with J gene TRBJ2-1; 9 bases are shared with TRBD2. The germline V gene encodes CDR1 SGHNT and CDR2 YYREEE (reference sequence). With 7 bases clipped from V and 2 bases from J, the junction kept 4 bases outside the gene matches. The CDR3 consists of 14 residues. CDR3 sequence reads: CASAPSGTYNEQFF. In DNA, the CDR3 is TGTGCCAGCGCCCCTAGCGGGACCTACAATGAGCAGTTCTTC. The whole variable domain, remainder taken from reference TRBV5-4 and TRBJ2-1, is ETGVTQSPTHLIKTRGQQVTLRCSSQSGHNTVSWYQQALGQGPQFIFQYYREEENGRGNFPPRFSGLQFPNYSSELNVNALELDDSALYLCASAPSGTYNEQFFGPGTRLTVL.

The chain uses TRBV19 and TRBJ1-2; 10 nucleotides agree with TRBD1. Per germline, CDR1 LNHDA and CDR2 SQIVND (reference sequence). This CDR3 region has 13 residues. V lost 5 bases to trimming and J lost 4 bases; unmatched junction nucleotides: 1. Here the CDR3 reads CASSRDRGYGYTF. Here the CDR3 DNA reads TGTGCCAGTAGTCGGGACAGGGGCTATGGCTACACCTTC.

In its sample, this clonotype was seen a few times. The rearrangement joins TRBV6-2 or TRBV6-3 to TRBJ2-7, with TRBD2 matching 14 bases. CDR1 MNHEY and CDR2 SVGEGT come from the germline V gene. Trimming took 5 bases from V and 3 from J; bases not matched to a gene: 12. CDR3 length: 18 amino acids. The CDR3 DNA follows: TGTGCCAGCAGTACCCCGTCTGGGACTAGCGGGAGATTCTACGAGCAGTACTTC. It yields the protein CASSTPSGTSGRFYEQYF.

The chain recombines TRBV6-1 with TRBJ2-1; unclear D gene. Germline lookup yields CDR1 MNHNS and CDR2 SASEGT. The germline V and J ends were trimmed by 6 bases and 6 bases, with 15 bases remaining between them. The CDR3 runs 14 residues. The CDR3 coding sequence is TGTGCCAGCAGCCGTCCGGTTAGTCGCAATGAGCAGTTCTTC. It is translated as CASSRPVSRNEQFF.

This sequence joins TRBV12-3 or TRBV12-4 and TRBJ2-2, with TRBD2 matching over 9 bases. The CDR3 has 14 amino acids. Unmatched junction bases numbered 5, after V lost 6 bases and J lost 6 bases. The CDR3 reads CASRGLAGPGELFF. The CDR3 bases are TGTGCCAGCAGAGGGCTAGCGGGACCCGGGGAGCTGTTTTTT.

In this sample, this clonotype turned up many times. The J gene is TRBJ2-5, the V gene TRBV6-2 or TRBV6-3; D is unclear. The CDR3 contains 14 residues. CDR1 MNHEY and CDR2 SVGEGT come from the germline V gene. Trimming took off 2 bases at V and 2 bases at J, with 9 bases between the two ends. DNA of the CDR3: TGTGCCAGCAGTTACCTGGGCGGACAAGAGACCCAGTACTTC. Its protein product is CASSYLGGQETQYF.

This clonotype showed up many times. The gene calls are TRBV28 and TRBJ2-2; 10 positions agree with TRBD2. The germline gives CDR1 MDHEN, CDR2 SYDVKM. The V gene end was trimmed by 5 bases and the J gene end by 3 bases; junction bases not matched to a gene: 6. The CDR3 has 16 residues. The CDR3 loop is CASSRAGGPDTGELFF. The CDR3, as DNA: TGTGCCAGCAGTCGAGCGGGAGGGCCTGACACCGGGGAGCTGTTTTTT. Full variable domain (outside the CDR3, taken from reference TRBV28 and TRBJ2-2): DVKVTQSSRYLVKRTGEKVFLECVQDMDHENMFWYRQDPGLGLRLIYFSYDVKMKEKGDIPEGYSVSREKKERFSLILESASTNQTSMYLCASSRAGGPDTGELFFGEGSRLTVL.

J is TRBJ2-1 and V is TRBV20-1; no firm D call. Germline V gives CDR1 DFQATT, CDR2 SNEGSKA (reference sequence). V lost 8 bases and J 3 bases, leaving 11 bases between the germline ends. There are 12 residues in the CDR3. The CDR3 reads CSLKRGYNEQFF. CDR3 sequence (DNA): TGCAGTCTCAAAAGAGGCTACAATGAGCAGTTCTTC.

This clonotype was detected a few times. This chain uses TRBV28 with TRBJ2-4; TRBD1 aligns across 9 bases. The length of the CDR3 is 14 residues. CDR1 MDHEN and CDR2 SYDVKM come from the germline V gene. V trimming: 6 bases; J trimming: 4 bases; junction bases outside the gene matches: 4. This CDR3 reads CASSRGQGKNIQYF. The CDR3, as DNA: TGTGCCAGCAGCCGGGGACAGGGAAAAAACATTCAGTACTTC. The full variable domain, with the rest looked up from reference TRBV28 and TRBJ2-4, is DVKVTQSSRYLVKRTGEKVFLECVQDMDHENMFWYRQDPGLGLRLIYFSYDVKMKEKGDIPEGYSVSREKKERFSLILESASTNQTSMYLCASSRGQGKNIQYFGAGTRLSVL.

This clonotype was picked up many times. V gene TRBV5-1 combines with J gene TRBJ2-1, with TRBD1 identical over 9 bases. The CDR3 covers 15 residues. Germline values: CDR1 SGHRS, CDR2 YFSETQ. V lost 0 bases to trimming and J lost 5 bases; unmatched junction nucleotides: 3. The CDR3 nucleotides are TGCGCCAGCAGCTTGGGGGACAGGGATCACAATGAGCAGTTCTTC. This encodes CASSLGDRDHNEQFF.

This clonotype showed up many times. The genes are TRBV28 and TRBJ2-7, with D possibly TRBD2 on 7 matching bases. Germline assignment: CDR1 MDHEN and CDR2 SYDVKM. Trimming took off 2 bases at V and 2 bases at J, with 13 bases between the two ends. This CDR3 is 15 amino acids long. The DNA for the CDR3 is TGTGCCAGCAGTTTAGTTAGGGGGGGACCCTACGAGCAGTACTTC. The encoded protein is CASSLVRGGPYEQYF.

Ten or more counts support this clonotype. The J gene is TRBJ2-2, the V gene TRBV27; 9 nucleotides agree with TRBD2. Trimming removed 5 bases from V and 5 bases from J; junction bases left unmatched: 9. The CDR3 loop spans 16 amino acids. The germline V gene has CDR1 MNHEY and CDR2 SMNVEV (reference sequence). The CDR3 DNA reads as TGTGCCAGCAGTCCCCGGACTGCGGGAGGGACCGGGGAGCTGTTTTTT. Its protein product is CASSPRTAGGTGELFF.

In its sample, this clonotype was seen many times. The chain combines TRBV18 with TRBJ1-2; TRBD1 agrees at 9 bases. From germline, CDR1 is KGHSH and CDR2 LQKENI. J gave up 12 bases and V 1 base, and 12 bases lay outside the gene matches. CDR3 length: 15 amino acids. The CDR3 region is CASSPLGGTGPEDTF. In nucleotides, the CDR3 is TGTGCCAGCTCACCACTTGGCGGGACAGGGCCCGAAGACACCTTC.